The 26 T cell receptor beta chains reported below all come from one sample, sequenced in a study of response to subunit inactivated influenza vaccine. TCRdb re-called the RT-PCR reads with MiXCR, one entry per CDR3 protein. The sample shows more than 450,000 distinct CDR3 sequences, around 8% of them seen only once. Sequencing was performed on PBMCs from blood, taken less than 30 months after vaccination. The receptors were sampled from a man aged 45 to 70 who received an inactivated influenza vaccine.

This clonotype was picked up a small number of times. The V and J genes are TRBV7-9 and TRBJ2-1, with 11 positions matching TRBD1. The CDR3 is 15 residues long. In germline, CDR1 is SEHNR, CDR2 FQNEAQ (reference sequence). V was clipped by 6 bases and J by 6 bases; unmatched bases: 7. The DNA for the CDR3 is TGTGCCAGCAGTTCAGCCGGGACAGGGGGCAATGAGCAGTTCTTC. It yields the protein CASSSAGTGGNEQFF.

This clonotype was observed a few times. The V and J genes are TRBV6-1 and TRBJ2-7; D is undetermined. Trimming cost V 5 bases and J 5 bases, with 16 bases left between them. From germline, CDR1 is MNHNS and CDR2 SASEGT. There are 14 residues in the CDR3. DNA of the CDR3: TGTGCCAGCAGTCCGTCCTGGAAAGGCCACGAGCAGTACTTC. Its protein product is CASSPSWKGHEQYF.

This clonotype was recorded many times. The genes are TRBV12-3 or TRBV12-4 and TRBJ2-3, with D possibly being TRBD2 (5 bases). The CDR3 has 15 amino acids. V was trimmed by 2 bases and J by 8 bases, leaving 17 bases between them. The CDR3 DNA is TGTGCCAGCAGTTTACCGGCAGCGGACTGGGGTACGCAGTATTTT. Translating it yields CASSLPAADWGTQYF.

The CDR3 loop reads CASSLEIRLAGGLYEQYF. The CDR3 DNA reads TGTGCCAGCAGCTTAGAAATTAGGCTAGCGGGAGGTTTGTACGAGCAGTACTTC. The chain recombines TRBV11-2 with TRBJ2-7, with 11 bases matching TRBD2. V shed 0 bases, J shed 4 bases, and the junction held 11 bases outside the gene matches. Germline CDR1 reads SGHAT; CDR2 reads FQNNGV. The CDR3 sequence is 18 residues long.

This clonotype was picked up a small number of times. This chain links TRBV3-1 with TRBJ2-7; D tentatively fits TRBD1 or TRBD2 (5 bases each). Germline CDR1 LGHDT, CDR2 YNNKEL (reference sequence). The CDR3 sequence is 15 residues long. V dropped 5 bases and J dropped 2 bases, with 16 bases sitting between them. CDR3 in amino acids: CASSNRDPITYEQYF. As DNA, the CDR3 is TGTGCCAGCAGCAACCGGGACCCGATAACCTACGAGCAGTACTTC.

This clonotype has a handful of counts. The chain carries TRBV5-1 and TRBJ1-2; no clear D gene. The CDR3 is 13 amino acids. Germline CDR1 reads SGHRS; CDR2 reads YFSETQ. Trimming took off 3 bases at V and 2 bases at J, with 8 bases between the two ends. The CDR3 sequence: CASSSDVNYGYTF. The CDR3 coding sequence is TGCGCCAGCAGCTCGGATGTGAACTATGGCTACACCTTC.

This clonotype was seen only a few times. This chain links TRBV7-3 with TRBJ2-1; 7 positions agree with TRBD2. The CDR3 sequence is 16 residues long. From germline, CDR1 is SGHTA and CDR2 FQGTGA. Trimming took 6 bases from V and 5 from J; bases not matched to a gene: 13. The CDR3 protein is CASRPGERGLNNEQFF. The CDR3 coding sequence is TGTGCCAGCAGACCCGGCGAGCGGGGCCTGAACAATGAGCAGTTCTTC.

This clonotype was detected ten times or more. The rearrangement joins TRBV4-3 to TRBJ1-5; no firm D call. Germline V CDR1 and CDR2: LGHNA, YSLEER. This CDR3 comprises 15 residues. Between the trimmed V and J ends, which lost 1 base and 0 bases, there was a span of 7 bases. The chain's CDR3 is CASSQVWGSNQPQHF. CDR3 sequence (DNA): TGCGCCAGCAGCCAAGTATGGGGTAGCAATCAGCCCCAGCATTTT.

Many counts were recorded for this clonotype. The chain is built from TRBV18 and TRBJ2-1, with D possibly matching TRBD2 (5 bases). The CDR3 is 12 amino acids. Trimming removed 3 bases from V and 9 bases from J, with 9 bases in between. CDR1 and CDR2 from the germline V gene are KGHSH and LQKENI. CDR3 DNA sequence: TGTGCCAGCTCACCCCCGGGGTTTGAGCAGTTCTTC. Translated: CASSPPGFEQFF. The full variable domain, completed using reference TRBV18 and TRBJ2-1, is NAGVMQNPRHLVRRRGQEARLRCSPMKGHSHVYWYRQLPEEGLKFMVYLQKENIIDESGMPKERFSAEFPKEGPSILRIQQVVRGDSAAYFCASSPPGFEQFFGPGTRLTVL.

There are many counts of this clonotype. The gene calls are TRBV6-6 and TRBJ1-4; D is undetermined. The V end lost 0 bases, the J end lost 7 bases, and 6 bases lay between the germline ends. The CDR3 is 13 amino acids. Germline CDR1 reads MNHNY; CDR2 reads SVGAGI (reference sequence). The CDR3 DNA sequence: TGTGCCAGCAGTTACTCGATTCTTGAAAAACTGTTTTTT. Translated, it gives CASSYSILEKLFF.

The V call is TRBV28, the J call TRBJ2-3; 12 bases are shared with TRBD2. The CDR3 has 16 residues. Per germline, CDR1 MDHEN and CDR2 SYDVKM. V shed 8 bases and J 0 bases; nucleotides not matched to a gene: 6. CDR3 protein: CASSGLAGWSTDTQYF. In nucleotides, the CDR3 is TGTGCCAGCTCCGGACTAGCGGGGTGGAGCACAGATACGCAGTATTTT.

In DNA, the CDR3 is TGTGCCAGCAGTGAACTATATGGCTACACCTTC. Its protein is CASSELYGYTF. The chain has TRBV25-1 and TRBJ1-2; D gene unclear. Looked up from germline, CDR1 is MGHDK and CDR2 is SYGVNS. Trimming left V 2 bases short and J 5 bases short, with 3 bases between. This CDR3 is 11 amino acids long.

This clonotype was counted ten times or more. This chain connects TRBV16 to TRBJ2-7; the match to TRBD1 covers 10 bases. The CDR3 contains 15 residues. V shed 2 bases and J 4 bases; nucleotides not matched to a gene: 5. Germline V CDR1 and CDR2: KGHSY, FQNENV. The CDR3 sequence is CASSQIGTGDYEQYF. In DNA, the CDR3 is TGTGCCAGCAGCCAAATAGGGACAGGGGATTACGAGCAGTACTTC.

In this sample, this clonotype turned up many times. This chain links TRBV7-6 with TRBJ2-5; 7 bases match TRBD1. This CDR3 is 16 amino acids long. Germline values: CDR1 SGHVS, CDR2 FNYEAQ. V lost 0 bases and J lost 0; bases outside the gene matches: 4. CDR3 loop: CASSLASGTDQETQYF. CDR3 nucleotide sequence: TGTGCCAGCAGCTTAGCCTCCGGGACAGACCAAGAGACCCAGTACTTC.

The chain couples TRBV4-2 to TRBJ2-2; 12 nucleotides line up with TRBD2. The CDR3 runs 16 residues. The ends lost 5 bases at V and 3 bases at J; junction bases unmatched: 4. Germline CDR1 is LGHNA and CDR2 is YNFKEQ. The CDR3 loop is CASSSWTSGDTGELFF. For the CDR3, the DNA is TGTGCCAGCAGCTCTTGGACTAGCGGGGACACCGGGGAGCTGTTTTTT.

This clonotype has only a few counts. The rearrangement joins TRBV7-2 to TRBJ1-1; no clear D. In germline, CDR1 is SGHTA, CDR2 FQGNSA. Trimming cost V 1 base and J 5 bases, with 17 bases left between them. CDR3 length equals 16 residues. CDR3 in amino acids: CASSLVFSTVGTEAFF. DNA of the CDR3: TGTGCCAGCAGCTTAGTTTTCTCGACGGTAGGAACTGAAGCTTTCTTT.

The chain combines TRBV29-1 with TRBJ1-3; D call uncertain. This CDR3 is built from 15 residues. Germline V lookup: CDR1 SQVTM, CDR2 ANQGSEA. Trimming cost V 4 bases and J 0 bases, with 13 bases left between them. Here the CDR3 reads CSVGAGYSSGNTIYF. In nucleotides, the CDR3 is TGCAGCGTTGGGGCAGGTTATAGCTCTGGAAACACCATATATTTT.

This clonotype occurred a few times. The chain couples TRBV18 to TRBJ2-1, with unresolved D. CDR3 length equals 16 residues. V lost 5 bases, J lost 0 bases, and 14 bases lay in between. Germline V gene sequence: CDR1 KGHSH, CDR2 LQKENI. CDR3 nucleotides: TGTGCCAGCTCATCGATGACGGGTGGCTCCTACAATGAGCAGTTCTTC. Protein product: CASSSMTGGSYNEQFF.

CDR3 region: CASSLQARYSYEQYF. The CDR3 region has the DNA TGTGCCAGCAGCTTACAGGCCCGCTACTCCTACGAGCAGTACTTC. The chain uses TRBV7-9 and TRBJ2-7; D not resolved. CDR1 is SEHNR and CDR2 is FQNEAQ in the germline V gene (reference sequence). With 2 bases removed from V and 0 bases from J, the gap between germline ends came to 11 bases. The CDR3 runs 15 residues. Full variable domain (rest looked up from reference TRBV7-9 and TRBJ2-7): DTGVSQNPRHKITKRGQNVTFRCDPISEHNRLYWYRQTLGQGPEFLTYFQNEAQLEKSRLLSDRFSAERPKGSFSTLEIQRTEQGDSAMYLCASSLQARYSYEQYFGPGTRLTVT.

This clonotype appeared many times. This rearrangement joins TRBV18 to TRBJ2-5; unclear D gene. The CDR3 is 16 amino acids. The V gene's germline CDR1 is KGHSH and CDR2 LQKENI. V lost 0 bases and J lost 4, with 15 bases in between. The CDR3 sequence: CASSPPYGPGAETQYF. The CDR3 region has the DNA TGTGCCAGCTCACCACCTTATGGACCAGGTGCAGAGACCCAGTACTTC.

The chain recombines TRBV15 with TRBJ2-1; the D call may be TRBD1 or TRBD2 (5 bases each). V lost 6 bases and J 6 bases, leaving 15 bases between the germline ends. The CDR3 consists of 14 residues. The V gene's germline CDR1 is LNHNV and CDR2 YYDKDF (reference sequence). This CDR3 is CATRSGTETNEQFF. For the CDR3, the DNA is TGTGCCACCAGATCCGGGACCGAGACCAATGAGCAGTTCTTC.

DNA for the CDR3: TGTGCCAATAAGGAAAGTCAAAATTCACCCCTCCACTTT. The encoded protein is CANKESQNSPLHF. The chain combines TRBV28 with TRBJ1-6; D gene unclear. Germline V gene sequence: CDR1 MDHEN, CDR2 SYDVKM. Trimming left V 10 bases short and J 7 bases short, with 14 bases between. The CDR3 spans 13 residues.

This rearrangement joins TRBV12-3 or TRBV12-4 to TRBJ1-5, with D perhaps TRBD1 (5 bases). Trimming pared 4 bases from V and 9 bases from J, leaving 10 bases between. The CDR3 has 12 residues. The CDR3, as DNA: TGTGCCAGCAGTTACACTAGGGGGCCCCAGCATTTT. Amino acid sequence: CASSYTRGPQHF.

This clonotype occurred many times. The chain carries TRBV20-1 and TRBJ2-6, with TRBD1 identical over 7 bases. This CDR3 has 13 residues. V lost 8 bases, J lost 1 base, and 2 bases stayed unmatched. From germline, CDR1 is DFQATT and CDR2 SNEGSKA (reference sequence). The CDR3 is CSTTGSGANVLTF. DNA of the CDR3: TGCAGTACGACAGGGTCTGGGGCCAACGTCCTGACTTTC.

This clonotype was detected ten times or more. The chain couples TRBV6-5 to TRBJ2-7; 10 bases map to TRBD2. Germline CDR1 reads MNHEY; CDR2 reads SVGAGI. V lost 2 bases and J lost 0; bases outside the gene matches: 1. CDR3 length: 15 residues. CDR3 DNA: TGTGCCAGCAGTTACACTAGCGGGGTCTCCTACGAGCAGTACTTC. This codes for CASSYTSGVSYEQYF.

This clonotype was recorded many times. V and J are TRBV4-3 and TRBJ2-3; weak D call: TRBD1 (8 bases). V was shortened by 0 bases and J by 4 bases, with 20 bases between the two germline ends. Germline CDR1 is LGHNA and CDR2 is YSLEER. This CDR3 is 18 amino acids long. The CDR3 here is CASSQDRTGRASADTQYF. Written as DNA, the CDR3 is TGCGCCAGCAGCCAAGATAGGACAGGGAGGGCGTCAGCAGATACGCAGTATTTT.